This T cell receptor beta chain originates from a study of graft-versus-host responses after intestinal transplantation. About the study: Tacrolimus and steroids were given for around 3 years to all recipients after anti-thymocyte globulin induction.

Germline V gene sequence: CDR1 SGHRS, CDR2 YFSETQ. This CDR3 is 15 amino acids long. Trimming removed 1 base from V and 6 bases from J; junction bases left unmatched: 5. About this clone itself: Its antigen is not identified.

Some clones are missing from TCRdb's copy, which holds only in-frame ones; the method was immunoSEQ multiplex PCR. The table includes some 110,000 clones, approximately 90% detected once. The chain recombines TRBV5-1 with TRBJ2-3, with TRBD2 matching 10 bases. This specimen consisted of unstimulated CD4+ T cells sorted from spleen or lymph node cells, obtained before intestinal transplant. This receptor was obtained from a human donor who received an intestinal transplant. The CDR3 region has the DNA TGCGCCAGCAGCTTGAGCGGGGGGGGTCACGATACGCAGTATTTT. Protein product: CASSLSGGGHDTQYF.